This TCR beta chain was sequenced for a study of beta chain features in type 1 diabetes. For the study at large: All samples combined gave roughly 100 million sorted cells for examination. Findings and limits, study-wide: Amplification by PCR could prefer shorter templates, with the same effect in patients and controls. Researchers report that Type 1 diabetes patients had moderately but significantly shorter TCRB CDR3s across all four CD4+ subsets. Patients with type 1 diabetes carried fewer insertions and had more deletions at their VDJ junctions. Compared to healthy donors, patients appeared to have naive, central memory and Treg TCRB repertoires that were more alike.

The length of the CDR3 is 15 residues. The J segment lost 5 bases and the V segment lost 4 bases, leaving 9 bases of the junction unmatched. CDR1 and CDR2 from the germline V gene are SGHNT and YYREEE (reference sequence). Every bit of the isolated RNA underwent reverse transcription, so sequencing read expressed TCRB transcripts. Profiled with immunoSEQ multiplex PCR; TCRdb holds only in-frame clones, not every one. The data contain a few hundred thousand clones, about 15% of them singletons. A few counts support this clone. Its matching antigen is unknown. The chain joins TRBV5-4 to TRBJ2-5, with 9 bases lining up with TRBD1. This sequence was found in a young man with type 1 diabetes. Sequencing was carried out using naive CD4+ T cells from blood. CDR3 in amino acids: CASSLTGGRGETQYF. DNA of the CDR3: TGTGCCAGCAGCCTAACAGGGGGCCGGGGGGAGACCCAGTACTTC. Together with reference TRBV5-4 and TRBJ2-5, the CDR3 gives the full variable domain: ETGVTQSPTHLIKTRGQQVTLRCSSQSGHNTVSWYQQALGQGPQFIFQYYREEENGRGNFPPRFSGLQFPNYSSELNVNALELDDSALYLCASSLTGGRGETQYFGPGTRLLVL.